This T cell receptor (beta chain) was captured in a study of a mutant IDH1 vaccine in newly diagnosed glioma. Looking at the study overall: The start of vaccination came 4-6 weeks after radiotherapy alone, or with temozolomide cycles. Of the patients given treatment, about 62% were male and about 38% were female, and a mean age of around 44 years was recorded.

Of note for this clone: Its antigen is as yet unknown.

The study, taken as a whole, reports: Top-clonotype changes in peripheral T cells seemed unrelated to pseudoprogression.

This CDR3 region has 13 residues. Germline V lookup: CDR1 MNHNY, CDR2 SVGAGI (reference sequence). Trimming shortened V by 2 bases and J by 4 bases, and 8 bases separated the two germline ends. Time point specified: week 23, last vaccination. A single vaccine dose contained 300 ug of mutant IDH1 20-mer peptide, and topical imiquimod was used with it. Produced via immunoSEQ multiplex PCR; TCRdb's table is partial and in-frame only. The sample has roughly 60,000 clones; roughly 80% are singletons. The sample consisted of PBMCs, taken from a glioma patient whose treatment included an IDH1 peptide vaccine. The sequence was obtained from a man in his forties or fifties with glioma. The chain has TRBV6-6 and TRBJ1-1; D unresolved. Written as DNA, the CDR3 is TGTGCCAGCAGTTACCTTCGAAGCACTGAAGCTTTCTTT. Protein: CASSYLRSTEAFF.